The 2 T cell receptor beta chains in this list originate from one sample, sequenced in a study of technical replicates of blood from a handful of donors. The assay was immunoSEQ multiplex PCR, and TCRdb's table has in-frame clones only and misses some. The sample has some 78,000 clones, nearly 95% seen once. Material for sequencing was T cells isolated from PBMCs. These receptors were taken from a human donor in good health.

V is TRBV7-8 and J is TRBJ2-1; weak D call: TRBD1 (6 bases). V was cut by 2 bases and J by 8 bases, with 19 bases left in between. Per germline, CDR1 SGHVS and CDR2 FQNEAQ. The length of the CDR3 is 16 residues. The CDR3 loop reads CASSLWGQGMTDEQFF. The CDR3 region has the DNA TGTGCCAGCAGCTTATGGGGGCAGGGGATGACGGATGAGCAGTTCTTC.

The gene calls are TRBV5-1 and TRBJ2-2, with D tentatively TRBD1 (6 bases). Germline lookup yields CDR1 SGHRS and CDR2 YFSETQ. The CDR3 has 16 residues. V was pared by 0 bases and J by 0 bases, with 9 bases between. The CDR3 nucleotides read TGCGCCAGCAGCTTGGCGACAGGTTCGAACACCGGGGAGCTGTTTTTT. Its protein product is CASSLATGSNTGELFF.